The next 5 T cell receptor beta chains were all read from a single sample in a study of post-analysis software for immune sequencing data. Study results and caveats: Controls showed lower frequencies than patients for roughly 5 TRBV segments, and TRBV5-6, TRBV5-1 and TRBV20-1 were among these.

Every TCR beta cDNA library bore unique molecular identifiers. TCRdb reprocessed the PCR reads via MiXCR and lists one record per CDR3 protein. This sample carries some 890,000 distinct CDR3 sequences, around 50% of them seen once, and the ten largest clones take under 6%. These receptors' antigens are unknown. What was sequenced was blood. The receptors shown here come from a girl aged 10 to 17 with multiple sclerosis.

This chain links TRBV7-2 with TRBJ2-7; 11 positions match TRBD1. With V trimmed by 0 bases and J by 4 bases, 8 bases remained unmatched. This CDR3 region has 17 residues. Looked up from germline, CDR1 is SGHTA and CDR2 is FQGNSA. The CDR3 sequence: CASSLAGTGGIPYEQYF. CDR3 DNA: TGTGCCAGCAGCTTAGCGGGGACAGGGGGGATCCCTTACGAGCAGTACTTC.

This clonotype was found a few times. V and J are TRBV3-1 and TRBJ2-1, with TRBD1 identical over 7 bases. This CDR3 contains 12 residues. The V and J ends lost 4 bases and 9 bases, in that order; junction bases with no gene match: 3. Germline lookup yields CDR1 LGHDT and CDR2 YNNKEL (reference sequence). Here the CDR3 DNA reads TGTGCCAGCAGCCTAAGACAGGGTGAGCAGTTCTTC. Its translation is CASSLRQGEQFF.

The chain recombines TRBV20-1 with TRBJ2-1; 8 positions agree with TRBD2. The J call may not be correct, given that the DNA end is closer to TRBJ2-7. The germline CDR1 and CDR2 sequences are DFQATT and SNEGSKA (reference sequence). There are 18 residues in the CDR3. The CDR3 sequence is CSARDLRAGASSYNEQYF. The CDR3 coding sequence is TGCAGTGCTAGAGATCTCCGAGCGGGAGCCAGCTCCTACAATGAGCAGTACTTC.

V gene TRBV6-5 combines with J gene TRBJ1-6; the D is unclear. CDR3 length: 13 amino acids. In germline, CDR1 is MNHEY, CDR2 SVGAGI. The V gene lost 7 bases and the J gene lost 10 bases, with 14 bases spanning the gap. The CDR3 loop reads CASTLGFGSPLHF. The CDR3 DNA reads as TGTGCCAGCACGCTGGGATTTGGGTCACCCCTCCACTTT.

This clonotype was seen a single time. The CDR3 nucleotides read TGCGCCAGCAGCACGTATATGGGACAGGGGGCGAGAGAGACCCAGTACTTC. Protein sequence: CASSTYMGQGARETQYF. The chain uses TRBV5-1 and TRBJ2-5, with TRBD1 identical over 12 bases. The CDR3 totals 17 residues. Trimming at V came to 4 bases and at J to 4 bases, leaving 11 bases not matched to a gene. Germline assignment: CDR1 SGHRS and CDR2 YFSETQ.